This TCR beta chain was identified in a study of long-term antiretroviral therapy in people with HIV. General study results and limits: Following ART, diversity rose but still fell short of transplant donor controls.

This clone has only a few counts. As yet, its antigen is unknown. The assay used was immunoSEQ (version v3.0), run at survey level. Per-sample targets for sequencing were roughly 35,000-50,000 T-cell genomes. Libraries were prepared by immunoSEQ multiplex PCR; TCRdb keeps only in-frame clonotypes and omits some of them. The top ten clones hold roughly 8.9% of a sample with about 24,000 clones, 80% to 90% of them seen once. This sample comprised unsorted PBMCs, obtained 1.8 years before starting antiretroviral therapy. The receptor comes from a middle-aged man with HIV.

The CDR3 here is CASRSSYSGELFF. CDR3 DNA: TGTGCCAGCAGGTCTAGCTATTCCGGGGAGCTGTTTTTT. The V gene is TRBV2, the J gene TRBJ2-2; perhaps TRBD2 as D (5 bases). The germline V and J ends were trimmed by 6 bases and 6 bases, with 11 bases remaining between them. The CDR3 is 13 residues long. Germline V CDR1 and CDR2: SNHLY, FYNNEI.